One sample yielded the 8 T cell receptor beta chains listed below, sequenced in a study of identifying expanded T cells in peripheral blood (dated by TCRdb to about 2019). Libraries came from the immunoSEQ multiplex PCR assay. Drawn from immuneACCESS, this table holds only the in-frame rearrangements with V and J called that TCRdb kept. Clones are partly lost; checked studies trace under half to an unresolved V gene and leave the rest unexplained. The sample records approximately 90,000 clones, 80% to 90% of which are singletons. The top ten hold around 4.5% of the sample. Input material: blood. The receptor set was obtained from a person aged 18 to 75 in good health.

The chain combines TRBV5-8 with TRBJ2-5; D call uncertain. The CDR3 runs 13 residues. From germline, CDR1 is SGHTS and CDR2 YDEGEE. V shed 0 bases and J shed 5 bases, with 8 bases lying between them. In DNA, the CDR3 is TGTGCCAGCAGCTTGGATCTGGGGGAGACCCAGTACTTC. This codes for CASSLDLGETQYF.

The V call is TRBV4-3, the J call TRBJ1-1; D unclear. Trimming removed 0 bases from V and 3 bases from J, with 8 bases in between. The V gene's germline CDR1 is LGHNA and CDR2 YSLEER. CDR3 length: 14 amino acids. The CDR3 is CASSQEKGYTEAFF. In DNA form, the CDR3 reads TGCGCCAGCAGCCAAGAAAAAGGGTACACTGAAGCTTTCTTT.

The rearrangement links TRBV6-5 to TRBJ1-1; TRBD1 is a possible D gene (5 bases). Germline V gene lookup returns CDR1 MNHEY and CDR2 SVGAGI. This CDR3 spans 15 amino acids. Trimming took 0 bases from V and 7 from J, leaving 15 bases between them. The CDR3 DNA sequence: TGTGCCAGCAGTTACTCGGGGACGGGTGAGGATGAAGCTTTCTTT. Protein: CASSYSGTGEDEAFF.

This clone was seen a single time. The chain joins TRBV18 to TRBJ2-7; 9 nucleotides match TRBD1. Germline V gene sequence: CDR1 KGHSH, CDR2 LQKENI. The CDR3 is made up of 14 amino acids. Trimming removed 2 bases from V and 6 bases from J; junction bases left unmatched: 5. CDR3 protein: CASSPNRGPGEQYF. CDR3 coding DNA: TGTGCCAGCTCACCAAACAGGGGGCCAGGCGAGCAGTACTTC. Combining the CDR3 with reference TRBV18 and TRBJ2-7 gives the whole variable domain NAGVMQNPRHLVRRRGQEARLRCSPMKGHSHVYWYRQLPEEGLKFMVYLQKENIIDESGMPKERFSAEFPKEGPSILRIQQVVRGDSAAYFCASSPNRGPGEQYFGPGTRLTVT.

V gene TRBV10-3 combines with J gene TRBJ2-2; 7 bases agree with TRBD2. The V gene end was trimmed by 4 bases and the J gene end by 0 bases; junction bases not matched to a gene: 8. Germline V lookup: CDR1 ENHRY, CDR2 SYGVKD. The length of the CDR3 is 17 residues. The CDR3 protein is CAISVGLGSSNTGELFF. DNA of the CDR3: TGTGCCATCAGTGTCGGACTAGGGTCTTCGAACACCGGGGAGCTGTTTTTT.

Of note for this clone: At the DNA level, this CDR3 is encoded by other sequences in the same sample as well. CDR3 protein: CASSQGTGRNEQFF. The CDR3 DNA sequence: TGCGCCAGCAGCCAAGGAACAGGCCGAAATGAGCAGTTCTTC. The chain combines TRBV4-3 with TRBJ2-1; maybe TRBD1 (5 bases). Germline lookup yields CDR1 LGHNA and CDR2 YSLEER. The CDR3 loop spans 14 amino acids. Between the trimmed V and J ends, which lost 1 base and 7 bases, there was a span of 11 bases.

The chain recombines TRBV5-1 with TRBJ1-6; D not resolved. The V gene lost 0 bases and the J gene lost 8 bases, with 6 bases spanning the gap. This CDR3 comprises 13 residues. Germline-derived CDR1 and CDR2 are SGHRS and YFSETQ. The CDR3, as DNA: TGCGCCAGCAGCTTGGTTCCGGATTCACCCCTCCACTTT. Amino acid sequence: CASSLVPDSPLHF.

This clone was seen only once. The rearrangement joins TRBV6-5 to TRBJ1-6, with D uncertain. V lost 2 bases and J 8 bases, leaving 10 bases between the germline ends. Looked up from germline, CDR1 is MNHEY and CDR2 is SVGAGI. CDR3 length equals 14 residues. The CDR3 nucleotides read TGTGCCAGCAGTTACCGGGATCCCTATTCACCCCTCCACTTT. Encoded protein: CASSYRDPYSPLHF.